Listed below are T cell receptor beta chains from one sample, sequenced in a study of CD4 T cells in relation to SARS-CoV-2 and coronaviruses. Produced via immunoSEQ multiplex PCR; TCRdb's table is partial and in-frame only. The sample lists 22,000 or so clones, approximately 68% occurring once. Antigen specificity for these receptors is unknown. The source material was CD4+ T cells from PBMCs, cultured in vitro. These receptors were obtained from a human donor in good health. Each CDR3 is given without its conserved first and last residue.

V gene	J gene	CDR3 protein
TRBV2	TRBJ1-4	ASNQGPVNEKLF
TRBV18	TRBJ2-7	ASSPLSDEQY
TRBV19	TRBJ2-3	ASSMGTSDLHTQY
TRBV14	TRBJ2-1	ASSQLTSGTAQF
TRBV30	TRBJ2-1	AYGQGYNEQF
TRBV10-1	TRBJ2-5	ASSEGGLEETQY
TRBV7-9	TRBJ2-3	ASSLSGGNTDTQY
TRBV4-3	TRBJ2-3	ASSQEWGLAGASTDTQY
TRBV9	TRBJ2-3	ASSARAGTGVLTDTQY
TRBV7-9	TRBJ2-1	ASNRVHNEQF
TRBV29-1	TRBJ2-7	SVRGLMDSYEQY
TRBV14	TRBJ1-6	ASSQDWRVGSNSPLH
TRBV10-3	TRBJ1-5	AIRGQSNQPQH